One T cell receptor beta chain is described in this entry. Its antigen remains unknown. This record comes from a study of CD8+ T cells in alopecia areata. General study findings and limits: Among the top 100, expanded CD8+ clones, as well as scalp clonality, were significantly decreased by tofacitinib. Many expanded lesional clones persisted during tofacitinib (in both scalp and blood).

V was shortened by 7 bases and J by 6 bases, with 18 bases between the two germline ends. Germline V gene data show CDR1 as MNHEY and CDR2 as SVGAGI. This CDR3 is built from 14 residues. The authors extracted RNA and reverse transcribed it into cDNA as the sequencing template. The table came from immunoSEQ multiplex PCR; TCRdb's copy has only in-frame clones and leaves some out. Of about 180,000 clones listed, approximately 52% are singletons. Stated treatment: oral pan-JAK inhibitor, 5-10 mg twice daily. J is TRBJ1-2 and V is TRBV6-5, with a possible D match to TRBD1 (6 bases). Sequenced material: CD4+ T cells sorted from blood, taken at approximately week 55, from a patient treated with tofacitinib. This TCR was sampled from a human donor with alopecia areata. The CDR3 DNA is TGTGCCAGCACCAAGGGGGGGCGCCTCGATGGCTACACCTTC. Translated, it gives CASTKGGRLDGYTF.